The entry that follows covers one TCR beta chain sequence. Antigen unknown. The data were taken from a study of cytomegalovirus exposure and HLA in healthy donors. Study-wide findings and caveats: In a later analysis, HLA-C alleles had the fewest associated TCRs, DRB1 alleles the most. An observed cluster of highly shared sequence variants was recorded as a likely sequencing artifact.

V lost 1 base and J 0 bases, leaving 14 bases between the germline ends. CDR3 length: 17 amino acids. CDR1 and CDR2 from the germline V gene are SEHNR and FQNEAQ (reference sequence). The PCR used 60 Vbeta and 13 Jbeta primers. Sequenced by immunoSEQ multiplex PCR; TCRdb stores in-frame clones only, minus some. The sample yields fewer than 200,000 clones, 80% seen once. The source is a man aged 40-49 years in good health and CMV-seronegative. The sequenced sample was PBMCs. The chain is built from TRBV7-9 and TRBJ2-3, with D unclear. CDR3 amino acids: CASSLDRFISSTDTQYF. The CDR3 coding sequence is TGTGCCAGCAGCTTAGATCGGTTTATCTCTAGCACAGATACGCAGTATTTT.